This TCR beta chain appears in the sequencing data of a study of CXCR3-negative and CXCR3-positive naive CD8 T cells. Turning to this clonotype: Antigen unknown.

CDR1 and CDR2 from the germline V gene are SEHNR and FQNEAQ (reference sequence). CDR3 size: 15 residues. UMI-labeled 5' RACE TRB cDNA libraries were prepared from the cells. Using the 5' RACE reads, TCRdb records one entry per CDR3 protein without DNA. This sample carries 50,000 to 65,000 distinct CDR3 sequences, with about 1.6% going to the ten biggest clones. Notes on the study in general: Fresh PBMCs served for most assays, and CXCR3 expression fell partially after cryopreservation. Sequencing showed both naive subsets with comparably high diversity, and memory CD8+ cells much lower.

Sorting was done in triplicate for each CD8+ T cell subset (about 330,000 cells each). CD45RO-CCR7+CD27+CD95- characterized naive CD8+ T cells. Specimen: naive CXCR3- CD8+ T cells from blood. Sample subset: CD45RO-CCR7+CD27+CD95- naive CD8+ T cells lacking CXCR3 (TNR3-). The receptor was derived from a human donor in good health. Some clones in this sample may be carry-over from other donors' samples. The chain carries TRBV7-9 and TRBJ1-1; TCRdb's assignment of TRBD1 cannot be checked, as there is no DNA. CDR3 in amino acids: CASSHDGTVNTEAFF. The whole variable domain, remainder taken from reference TRBV7-9 and TRBJ1-1, is DTGVSQNPRHKITKRGQNVTFRCDPISEHNRLYWYRQTLGQGPEFLTYFQNEAQLEKSRLLSDRFSAERPKGSFSTLEIQRTEQGDSAMYLCASSHDGTVNTEAFFGQGTRLTVV.